Presented here are 13 T cell receptor beta chains from one specimen sequenced in a study of blood T cell repertoires in COVID-19. Assay: immunoSEQ multiplex PCR; the TCRdb copy retains only in-frame clones and omits some. Found here are around 99,000 clones, around three quarters of them singletons; the top ten hold 8.7%. Sequencing was done on a sample of peripheral blood. The source of these receptors is a man in his fifties or sixties who had recovered from COVID-19.

The chain recombines TRBV5-5 with TRBJ1-5; D is uncertain. Germline V gene sequence: CDR1 SGHKS, CDR2 YYEKEE (reference sequence). The germline V and J ends were trimmed by 3 bases and 10 bases, with 14 bases remaining between them. The CDR3 consists of 13 residues. The CDR3 DNA reads as TGTGCCAGCAGCTCGGGGTCGGCAGGACCCCAGCATTTT. It translates to CASSSGSAGPQHF.

As concerns this clone: The identical CDR3 is also encoded by other nucleotide sequences in the sample. The chain combines TRBV2 with TRBJ2-2; D perhaps matches TRBD1 (8 bases). Trimming stripped 5 bases from V and 5 bases from J, with 15 bases between. Looked up from germline, CDR1 is SNHLY and CDR2 is FYNNEI. The length of the CDR3 is 15 residues. The CDR3 protein is CASSRTGRGTGELFF. The CDR3 DNA follows: TGTGCCAGCAGTCGGACAGGGAGGGGGACCGGGGAGCTGTTTTTT. The entire variable domain, with the rest obtained from reference TRBV2 and TRBJ2-2, is as follows: EPEVTQTPSHQVTQMGQEVILRCVPISNHLYFYWYRQILGQKVEFLVSFYNNEISEKSEIFDDQFSVERPDGSNFTLKIRSTKLEDSAMYFCASSRTGRGTGELFFGEGSRLTVL.

V and J are TRBV9 and TRBJ1-2; 7 nucleotides align to TRBD1. With V trimmed by 0 bases and J by 8 bases, 7 bases remained unmatched. The CDR3 is 14 residues long. Germline CDR1 is SGDLS and CDR2 is YYNGEE. As DNA, the CDR3 is TGTGCCAGCAGCGTAGCTGGAGGGGGCAGGGGCTACACCTTC. Translating it yields CASSVAGGGRGYTF.

The rearrangement uses TRBV7-3 and TRBJ1-1; a possible D gene is TRBD1 (6 bases). The germline CDR1 and CDR2 sequences are SGHTA and FQGTGA. V lost 5 bases, J lost 5 bases, and 15 bases lay in between. The CDR3 is 14 amino acids. CDR3 region: CASSPGAGLTEAFF. CDR3 sequence (DNA): TGTGCCAGCAGCCCAGGGGCAGGATTAACTGAAGCTTTCTTT.

V gene TRBV5-1 combines with J gene TRBJ1-1; D ambiguous. CDR3 length: 14 residues. V was cut by 2 bases and J by 1 base, with 9 bases left in between. Germline loops: CDR1 SGHRS, CDR2 YFSETQ. The CDR3 DNA reads TGCGCCAGCAGCTTTTCTGGAGAGAACACTGAAGCTTTCTTT. Its translation is CASSFSGENTEAFF. The variable domain in full, completed from reference TRBV5-1 and TRBJ1-1, reads KAGVTQTPRYLIKTRGQQVTLSCSPISGHRSVSWYQQTPGQGLQFLFEYFSETQRNKGNFPGRFSGRQFSNSRSEMNVSTLELGDSALYLCASSFSGENTEAFFGQGTRLTVV.

V is TRBV7-2 and J is TRBJ1-6, with D possibly TRBD1 on 5 matching bases. V lost 2 bases and J lost 4, with 12 bases in between. The germline V gene has CDR1 SGHTA and CDR2 FQGNSA. The CDR3 sequence is 16 residues long. This CDR3 reads CASSLPTVFYNSPLHF. The CDR3 coding sequence is TGTGCCAGCAGCTTACCGACAGTCTTTTATAATTCACCCCTCCACTTT.

V and J are TRBV7-9 and TRBJ2-5, with D possibly being TRBD1 (6 bases). Germline values: CDR1 SEHNR, CDR2 FQNEAQ (reference sequence). The CDR3 is 16 residues long. V lost 1 base and J 3 bases, leaving 15 bases between the germline ends. The CDR3 DNA is TGTGCCAGCAGCTTAGGTGGCTCGTGGACAGAAGAGACCCAGTACTTC. Its translation: CASSLGGSWTEETQYF.

The sample holds a few counts of this clone. This chain joins TRBV5-1 and TRBJ1-2; possible D gene TRBD1, 5 bases. The CDR3 is 13 residues long. The V gene lost 2 bases and the J gene lost 3 bases, with 8 bases spanning the gap. Germline V gene sequence: CDR1 SGHRS, CDR2 YFSETQ. DNA of the CDR3: TGCGCCAGCAGCTTCGACAGCTACTATGGCTACACCTTC. The encoded protein is CASSFDSYYGYTF.

The chain recombines TRBV5-1 with TRBJ1-3, with D possibly TRBD1 on 6 matching bases. Germline CDR1 SGHRS, CDR2 YFSETQ. The CDR3 totals 15 residues. V was cut by 3 bases and J by 1 base, with 11 bases left in between. CDR3 in DNA: TGCGCCAGCAGCTCTGGGGACAAGTCTGGAAACACCATATATTTT. Amino acid sequence: CASSSGDKSGNTIYF.

V and J are TRBV7-9 and TRBJ1-3; D might be TRBD1 (6 bases). This CDR3 region has 16 residues. Trimming stripped 4 bases from V and 4 bases from J, with 17 bases between. Germline V gene lookup returns CDR1 SEHNR and CDR2 FQNEAQ (reference sequence). The CDR3 sequence: CASSSRGGVSGNTIYF. CDR3 nucleotides: TGTGCCAGCAGCTCGCGAGGGGGAGTTTCGGGAAACACCATATATTTT.

As DNA, the CDR3 is TGCACCAGCAGCCGCCTAAGGGGGGGGGACAATGAGCAGTTCTTC. Protein sequence: CTSSRLRGGDNEQFF. V gene TRBV1 combines with J gene TRBJ2-1; the D segment call TRBD2 is taken from the table without a DNA check. TRBV1 is listed as a pseudogene. The CDR3 consists of 15 residues.

The chain is built from TRBV20-1 and TRBJ2-3; D ambiguous. The CDR3 is made up of 10 amino acids. Trimming left V 6 bases short and J 8 bases short, with 9 bases between. CDR1 DFQATT and CDR2 SNEGSKA come from the germline V gene (reference sequence). CDR3 bases: TGCAGTGCCCTACGAGCTACGCAGTATTTT. As protein: CSALRATQYF.

This clone was picked up one time. The chain has TRBV5-1 and TRBJ1-2, with TRBD1 as a possible D gene (5 bases). V was cut by 0 bases and J by 4 bases, with 19 bases left in between. CDR3 length equals 17 residues. CDR1 is SGHRS and CDR2 is YFSETQ in the germline V gene. The CDR3 reads CASSLAGQGRSSYGYTF. The CDR3 nucleotides read TGCGCCAGCAGCTTGGCTGGGCAGGGAAGGTCGAGCTATGGCTACACCTTC.